This T cell receptor beta chain is from a study of blood T cell repertoires in COVID-19. Clones were read by immunoSEQ multiplex PCR, and TCRdb kept only the in-frame ones, dropping some. Of 70,000 to 85,000 clones detected, 86% appear once; the ten largest clones hold roughly 1.9%. Trimming took 3 bases from V and 2 from J, leaving 11 bases between them. This CDR3 has 13 residues. In germline, CDR1 is DFQATT, CDR2 SNEGSKA (reference sequence). Sequenced sample: peripheral blood. The TCR sequence derives from an older woman with acute or convalescent COVID-19. This sequence joins TRBV20-1 and TRBJ2-7; a weak D match, TRBD2 (5 bases). This CDR3 reads CSASRTGAYEQYF. The DNA for the CDR3 is TGCAGTGCTAGTAGGACCGGGGCCTACGAGCAGTACTTC.